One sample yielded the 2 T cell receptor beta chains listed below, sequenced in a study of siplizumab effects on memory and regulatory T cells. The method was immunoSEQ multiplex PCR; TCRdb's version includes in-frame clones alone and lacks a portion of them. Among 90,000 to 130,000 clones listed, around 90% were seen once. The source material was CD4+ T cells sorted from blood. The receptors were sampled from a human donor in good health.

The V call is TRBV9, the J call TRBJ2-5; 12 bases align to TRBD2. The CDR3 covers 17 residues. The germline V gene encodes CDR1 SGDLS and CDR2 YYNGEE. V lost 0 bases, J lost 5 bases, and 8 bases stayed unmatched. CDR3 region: CASSVGASGGAWETQYF. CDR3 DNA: TGTGCCAGCAGCGTAGGGGCTAGCGGGGGGGCCTGGGAGACCCAGTACTTC. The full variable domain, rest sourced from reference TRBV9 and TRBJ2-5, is DSGVTQTPKHLITATGQRVTLRCSPRSGDLSVYWYQQSLDQGLQFLIQYYNGEERAKGNILERFSAQQFPDLHSELNLSSLELGDSALYFCASSVGASGGAWETQYFGPGTRLLVL.

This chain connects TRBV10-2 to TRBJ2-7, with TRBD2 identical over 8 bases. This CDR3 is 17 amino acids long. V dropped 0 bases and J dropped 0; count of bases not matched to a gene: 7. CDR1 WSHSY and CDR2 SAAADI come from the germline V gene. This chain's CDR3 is CASSESIAGISSYEQYF. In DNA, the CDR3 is TGCGCCAGCAGTGAGTCGATAGCGGGGATCAGCTCCTACGAGCAGTACTTC.